This record covers a single T cell receptor beta chain. This sample is drawn from a study of blood T cell repertoires in COVID-19. About the study: Samples taken during acute and convalescent COVID-19 were collected in the United States, Italy and Spain. The analysed material was cDNA or gDNA that came from T cells, B-cell-depleted T cells, or PBMCs.

Method: immunoSEQ multiplex PCR; TCRdb's copy keeps in-frame clones and lacks some. Of fewer than 350,000 clones listed, approximately 90% are singletons. The CDR3 loop spans 13 amino acids. Germline-derived CDR1 and CDR2 are SGHRS and YFSETQ. V was pared by 2 bases and J by 0 bases, with 5 bases between. The J gene is TRBJ1-2, the V gene TRBV5-1; the D is unclear. The sequencing input was PBMCs or T cells enriched from blood (not recorded which). This sequence originates from a woman in her forties with acute COVID-19. Written as DNA, the CDR3 is TGCGCCAGCAGCTTTACAGCTAACTATGGCTACACCTTC. Protein product: CASSFTANYGYTF.